The sequence of this TCR beta chain was determined in a study of blood T cell repertoires in COVID-19. V was pared by 1 base and J by 6 bases, with 9 bases between. Germline values: CDR1 SQVTM, CDR2 ANQGSEA. This CDR3 contains 13 residues. TCRdb's copy holds only in-frame clones and misses some; the assay was immunoSEQ multiplex PCR. In the table there are about 480,000 clones, approximately 87% of which are singletons. Cohorts were based on clinical histories the participants reported. Donors of Cohort 3 who recovered were those that had two negative PCRs, clearance, or symptom resolution. The clonotype originates from a woman aged 40 to 50 who had recovered from COVID-19. The J gene is TRBJ1-4, the V gene TRBV29-1; D call uncertain. Sequenced: PBMCs or T cells enriched from blood (not recorded which). The chain's CDR3 is CSVEVREDEKLFF. CDR3 in DNA: TGCAGCGTTGAAGTAAGGGAGGATGAAAAACTGTTTTTT.